This TCR beta chain stems from a study of cytomegalovirus exposure and HLA in healthy donors. The overall study: There were tens of millions of unique TCRs (from HLA-typed donors) in an early data release. Study results and limitations: In a later analysis, the majority of CMV-associated beta chains seemingly showed HLA restriction. Exclusion applied to some V segments, including TRBV6-2 and TRBV6-3, as they were indistinguishable. An analysis done earlier found most TCR beta V segments productive about 87% or about 30% of the time.

PCR involved 60 Vbeta and 13 Jbeta primers. Data came from immunoSEQ multiplex PCR; TCRdb stores just in-frame clones and leaves some out. The data show 100,000 to 150,000 clones, with approximately 80% seen just once and less than 3% held by the top ten. Note on this clone: Its specificity is unknown. This CDR3 is also generated by other DNA sequences in the sample.

With 4 bases clipped from V and 1 base from J, the junction kept 0 bases outside the gene matches. Looked up from germline, CDR1 is GTSNPN and CDR2 is SVGIG (reference sequence). CDR3 size: 12 residues. The chain carries TRBV30 and TRBJ1-2; 7 bases align to TRBD1. The origin of this receptor is a middle-aged woman in good health and CMV-seropositive. The sequenced sample consisted of PBMCs. In DNA form, the CDR3 reads TGTGCCTGGACAGGGGGTAACTATGGCTACACCTTC. Residues: CAWTGGNYGYTF.